This T cell receptor beta chain stems from a study of blood T cell repertoires in COVID-19. Study as a whole: Researchers got acute and convalescent COVID-19 samples from the United States, Italy and Spain. Sources were T cells, B-cell-depleted T cells, or PBMCs; the material itself was cDNA or gDNA.

In the authors' workflow: Estimation of nucleated cell counts relied on the amplification of reference gene primers. Profiling relied on immunoSEQ multiplex PCR, and the TCRdb table lists in-frame clones only, not all of them. The V and J calls and clone size were taken over from that table, and D and trimming were inferred from the DNA. This sample has about 120,000 clones, with more than 75% found just once. CDR1 and CDR2 (germline): MNHNS, SASEGT. This CDR3 comprises 15 residues. V lost 3 bases and J lost 5, with 14 bases in between. The clonotype originates from a man aged 60 to 69 with acute or convalescent COVID-19. This chain joins TRBV6-1 and TRBJ1-5; unclear D gene. The material sequenced was peripheral blood. The CDR3 DNA reads TGTGCCAGCAGTGACCGGCCCCGAGGAGATCAGCCCCAGCATTTT. Its protein is CASSDRPRGDQPQHF.